This T cell receptor (beta chain) was obtained from a study of regulatory T cells in long-lasting Graves disease. Study details: The study counted Graves' disease as persistent given over 5 years of antithyroid drugs and positive TSH receptor antibodies.

Time point of the sample: persistent/refractory GD, antithyroid drugs over 5 years with positive TRAb. TCR sequences were obtained from RNA taken from PBMCs. Assembly of TCR beta libraries relied on iRepertoire HTBI primers together with Arm-PCR of CDR3 regions. Each CDR3 protein gets one entry after TCRdb re-called the multiplex PCR reads with MiXCR. The table records about 660,000 distinct CDR3 sequences, 30% of them present only once. The CDR3 consists of 14 residues. Trimming cost V 5 bases and J 0 bases, with 10 bases left between them. The germline CDR1 and CDR2 sequences are SGHAT and FQNNGV. Points from the study as a whole: The TCR repertoire of persistent Graves' patients was less diverse than that of newly diagnosed ones. New patients shared around 1,000 public clonotypes, and persistent patients shared more, with around 2,600.

A remark on this clonotype: Its cognate antigen is unknown.

This chain connects TRBV11-2 to TRBJ1-2; no clear D gene. The clonotype comes from a female donor with Graves disease. Source: peripheral blood mononuclear cells (PBMCs), taken when the disease was refractory, from a patient treated with antithyroid drugs. CDR3 DNA sequence: TGTGCCAGCAGCCCCCGGAGTCCTAACTATGGCTACACCTTC. As protein: CASSPRSPNYGYTF.